This T cell receptor (beta chain) derives from a study of shared clonotypes between healthy human individuals. Sequenced by immunoSEQ multiplex PCR; TCRdb stores in-frame clones only, minus some. This sample has about 680,000 clones, with around three quarters found just once. The CDR3 loop spans 13 amino acids. Germline V lookup: CDR1 SGHNT, CDR2 YENEEA. Trimming left V 10 bases short and J 12 bases short, with 24 bases between. V usage is TRBV11-3 and J usage is TRBJ1-2; D is unclear. The source is a woman in her thirties in good health. Material for sequencing was memory CD4+ T cells sorted from blood. This sample's subset: CD45RA-negative fraction. The CDR3, as DNA: TGTGCCACCCCCTCGGGCCCGACGATAAGACACACCTTC. Amino acid sequence: CATPSGPTIRHTF.